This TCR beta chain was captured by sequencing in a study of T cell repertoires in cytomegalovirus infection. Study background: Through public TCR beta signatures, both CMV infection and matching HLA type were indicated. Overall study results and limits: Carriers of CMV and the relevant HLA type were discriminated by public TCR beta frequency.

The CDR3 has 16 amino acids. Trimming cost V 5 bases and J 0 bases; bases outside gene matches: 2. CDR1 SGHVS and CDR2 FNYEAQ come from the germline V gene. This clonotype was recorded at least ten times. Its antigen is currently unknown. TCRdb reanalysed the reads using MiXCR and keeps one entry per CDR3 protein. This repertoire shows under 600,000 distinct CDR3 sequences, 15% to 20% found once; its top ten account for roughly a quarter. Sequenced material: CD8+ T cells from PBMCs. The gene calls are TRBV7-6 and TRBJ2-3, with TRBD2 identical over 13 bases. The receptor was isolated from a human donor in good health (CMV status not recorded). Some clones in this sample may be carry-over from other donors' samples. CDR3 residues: CASSTSGGDSTDTQYF. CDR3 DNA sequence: TGTGCCAGCAGCACTAGCGGGGGGGATAGCACAGATACGCAGTATTTT.